Below are 6 T cell receptor beta chains sequenced from a single sample in a study of cytomegalovirus exposure and HLA in healthy donors. Vbeta (60) and Jbeta (13) primers were used in the PCR. The protocol was immunoSEQ multiplex PCR, while the TCRdb copy is restricted to in-frame clones and leaves out a portion. The sample shows 90,000 to 150,000 clones, roughly three fifths of them seen only once. Sequenced material: PBMCs. The receptors derive from a man aged 40-49 years in good health and CMV-seropositive.

The V call is TRBV5-1, the J call TRBJ2-7, with 7 bases that match TRBD1. This CDR3 is 16 amino acids long. Trimming removed 4 bases from V and 3 bases from J; junction bases left unmatched: 13. Germline assignment: CDR1 SGHRS and CDR2 YFSETQ. CDR3 in DNA: TGCGCCAGCAGCCTAGGCCGGGACAGCAACTTCTACGAGCAGTACTTC. Translation: CASSLGRDSNFYEQYF.

This clone has just a few counts. The sample contains more than one DNA sequence encoding this CDR3. This chain links TRBV6-5 with TRBJ2-7; 10 bases line up with TRBD1. Trimming took 0 bases from V and 1 from J; bases not matched to a gene: 3. Per germline, CDR1 MNHEY and CDR2 SVGAGI. The CDR3 covers 16 residues. CDR3 in DNA: TGTGCCAGCAGTTACTCGACAGGGGGCACGTCCTACGAGCAGTACTTC. It specifies CASSYSTGGTSYEQYF.

Turning to this clone: The sample contains more than one DNA sequence encoding this CDR3. The chain couples TRBV19 to TRBJ2-1; D gene unclear. CDR1 and CDR2 from the germline V gene are LNHDA and SQIVND (reference sequence). The CDR3 consists of 17 residues. V was clipped by 0 bases and J by 10 bases, with 22 bases between them. The CDR3 DNA reads TGTGCCAGTAGTATAGATGGTCCCCAGCGTTGGAGCGCCGAGCAGTTCTTC. This encodes CASSIDGPQRWSAEQFF.

The chain carries TRBV19 and TRBJ1-2; 8 bases are a match to TRBD1. CDR1 is LNHDA and CDR2 is SQIVND in the germline V gene (reference sequence). CDR3 length: 19 residues. V dropped 5 bases and J dropped 2; count of bases not matched to a gene: 19. CDR3 protein: CASSSGTGGIRFVNYGYTF. The CDR3 nucleotides read TGTGCCAGTAGTTCCGGGACAGGCGGGATTCGTTTTGTCAACTATGGCTACACCTTC.

The chain has TRBV5-4 and TRBJ2-2, with D unresolved. CDR1 is SGHNT and CDR2 is YYREEE in the germline V gene (reference sequence). This CDR3 is 17 amino acids long. Trimming cost V 1 base and J 4 bases, with 17 bases left between them. The CDR3 nucleotides are TGTGCCAGCAGCTTGCTGGGTTCTACTTCGGGCACCGGGGAGCTGTTTTTT. It encodes CASSLLGSTSGTGELFF.

The rearrangement links TRBV2 to TRBJ1-1, with D unresolved. Trimming stripped 8 bases from V and 9 bases from J, with 19 bases between. Germline CDR1 is SNHLY and CDR2 is FYNNEI. CDR3 length: 13 amino acids. Written as DNA, the CDR3 is TGTGCCAGCGAGGTACTTTCCAAGGAGAAAGCTTTCTTT. It specifies CASEVLSKEKAFF.